The 12 T cell receptor beta chains listed next were all sequenced from one sample in a study of blood T cell repertoires in COVID-19. The table came from immunoSEQ multiplex PCR; TCRdb's copy has only in-frame clones and leaves some out. The table lists 70,000 or so clones, around 87% of them singletons. Sequencing was carried out using peripheral blood. These receptors came from a woman aged 80 or over with active or convalescent COVID-19.

This clone was recorded a few times. This chain joins TRBV7-8 and TRBJ1-2; maybe TRBD1 (5 bases). The CDR3 spans 15 residues. Trimming took 5 bases from V and 14 from J, leaving 27 bases between them. Germline V gene sequence: CDR1 SGHVS, CDR2 FQNEAQ. The chain's CDR3 is CASSPTPTVGPYCTF. DNA of the CDR3: TGTGCCAGCAGCCCGACCCCGACAGTCGGCCCCTACTGTACCTTC.

This chain connects TRBV5-1 to TRBJ2-2, with 7 bases matching TRBD1. The germline gives CDR1 SGHRS, CDR2 YFSETQ. The trim removed 3 bases at V and 3 bases at J, leaving 8 bases unmatched. The CDR3 runs 16 residues. CDR3 nucleotide sequence: TGCGCCAGCAGCTCGAAAACCGGGACAGACACCGGGGAGCTGTTTTTT. Protein: CASSSKTGTDTGELFF.

This clone was seen a single time. CDR3 in amino acids: CAWREREYQPQHF. In nucleotides, the CDR3 is TGTGCCTGGAGGGAGCGGGAATATCAGCCCCAGCATTTT. The V gene is TRBV30, the J gene TRBJ1-5; the D is unclear. This CDR3 has 13 amino acids. Germline-derived CDR1 and CDR2 are GTSNPN and SVGIG (reference sequence). V was trimmed by 3 bases and J by 5 bases, leaving 11 bases between them.

V is TRBV19 and J is TRBJ2-1; 13 bases are shared with TRBD2. The CDR3 loop spans 15 amino acids. Losses at the gene ends were 2 bases for V and 9 bases for J; bases not matched to a gene: 4. Germline assignment: CDR1 LNHDA and CDR2 SQIVND (reference sequence). DNA of the CDR3: TGTGCCAGTAGTATACGGACTAGCGGGAGTTTTGAGCAGTTCTTC. Amino acid sequence: CASSIRTSGSFEQFF. Combining the CDR3 with reference TRBV19 and TRBJ2-1 gives the whole variable domain DGGITQSPKYLFRKEGQNVTLSCEQNLNHDAMYWYRQDPGQGLRLIYYSQIVNDFQKGDIAEGYSVSREKKESFPLTVTSAQKNPTAFYLCASSIRTSGSFEQFFGPGTRLTVL.

V gene TRBV7-8 combines with J gene TRBJ2-5; 10 bases align to TRBD1. After removal of 5 bases from V and 8 bases from J, the junction contained 5 bases not matched to a gene. The CDR3 is 13 residues long. Germline assignment: CDR1 SGHVS and CDR2 FQNEAQ. The CDR3 protein is CASSVGQGETQYF. The DNA of the CDR3 is TGTGCCAGCAGCGTCGGACAGGGGGAAACCCAGTACTTC. Full variable domain (remainder filled in from reference TRBV7-8 and TRBJ2-5): GAGVSQSPRYKVAKRGQDVALRCDPISGHVSLFWYQQALGQGPEFLTYFQNEAQLDKSGLPSDRFFAERPEGSVSTLKIQRTQQEDSAVYLCASSVGQGETQYFGPGTRLLVL.

This chain uses TRBV6-1 with TRBJ1-5; no reliable D call. The CDR3 is 13 residues long. The germline V gene has CDR1 MNHNS and CDR2 SASEGT. The V end was cut by 1 base, the J end by 5 bases, with 6 bases between. The CDR3 protein is CASSEERDQPQHF. In nucleotides, the CDR3 is TGTGCCAGCAGTGAAGAACGGGATCAGCCCCAGCATTTT.

The chain couples TRBV2 to TRBJ1-2; TRBD1 is a possible D gene (5 bases). Germline CDR1 and CDR2: SNHLY and FYNNEI. This CDR3 has 17 residues. The germline V and J ends were trimmed by 2 bases and 0 bases, with 16 bases remaining between them. The CDR3 sequence: CASSEPLPRAANYGYTF. Here the CDR3 DNA reads TGTGCCAGCAGTGAACCCCTGCCCAGGGCTGCTAACTATGGCTACACCTTC.

This chain connects TRBV28 to TRBJ1-2; no firm D call. The germline V and J ends were trimmed by 2 bases and 1 base, with 11 bases remaining between them. Germline V gives CDR1 MDHEN, CDR2 SYDVKM. The CDR3 extends over 15 amino acids. The DNA of the CDR3 is TGTGCCAGCAGTTTACGACTACAGAGTAACTATGGCTACACCTTC. Translated, it gives CASSLRLQSNYGYTF.

The CDR3 spells CASNLGGFNEQFF. CDR3 nucleotides: TGTGCCAGCAACCTAGGGGGTTTCAATGAGCAGTTCTTC. The gene calls are TRBV9 and TRBJ2-1; D is perhaps TRBD1 (6 bases). The CDR3 totals 13 residues. The germline V and J ends were trimmed by 6 bases and 6 bases, with 13 bases remaining between them. Germline-derived CDR1 and CDR2 are SGDLS and YYNGEE.

The chain combines TRBV3-1 (or the pseudogene TRBV3-2) with TRBJ1-1, with D maybe TRBD1 (5 bases). Germline assignment: CDR1 LGHDT and CDR2 YNNKEL (reference sequence). The CDR3 is 14 amino acids. Deletions cut 11 bases from V and 4 bases from J, with 20 bases between. The CDR3 coding sequence is TGTGCCGCACAACTAGCGGGGGGGGGCACTGAAGCTTTCTTT. Protein product: CAAQLAGGGTEAFF.

Note on this clone: One end of the junction does not line up with germline, which may come from a read error. The rearrangement joins TRBV3-1 (or the pseudogene TRBV3-2) to TRBJ1-2; 7 bases line up with TRBD1. The CDR3 runs to 19 residues. CDR1 is LGHDT, CDR2 YNNKEL, per germline (reference sequence). CDR3 bases: TGTGCCAGCAGCAAAGACAACAGGGGAAAGAGGGGATCTAACTATGGCTACACCTTC. It translates to CASSKDNRGKRGSNYGYTF.

The chain couples TRBV4-3 to TRBJ1-5, with D unclear. The CDR3 is 13 residues long. V was clipped by 0 bases and J by 5 bases, with 5 bases between them. The V gene's germline CDR1 is LGHNA and CDR2 YSLEER. CDR3: CASSQDLDQPQHF. The CDR3 region has the DNA TGCGCCAGCAGCCAAGACCTCGATCAGCCCCAGCATTTT.